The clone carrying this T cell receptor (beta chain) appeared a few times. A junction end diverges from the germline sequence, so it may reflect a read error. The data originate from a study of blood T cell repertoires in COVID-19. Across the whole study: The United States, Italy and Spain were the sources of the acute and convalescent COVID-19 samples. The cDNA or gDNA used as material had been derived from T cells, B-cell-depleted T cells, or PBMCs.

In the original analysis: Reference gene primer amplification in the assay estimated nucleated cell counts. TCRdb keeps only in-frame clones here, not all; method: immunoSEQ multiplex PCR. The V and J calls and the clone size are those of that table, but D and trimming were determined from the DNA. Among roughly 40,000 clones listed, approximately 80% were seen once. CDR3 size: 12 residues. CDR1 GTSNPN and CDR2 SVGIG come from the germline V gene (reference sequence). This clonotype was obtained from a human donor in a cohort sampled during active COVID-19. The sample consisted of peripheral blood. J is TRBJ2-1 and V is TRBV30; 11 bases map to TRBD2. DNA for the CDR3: TGTGCCTGGAGTGTACTAGCGGGGGTAAAGGTCTTC. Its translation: CAWSVLAGVKVF.